These T cell receptor beta chains were read from a single sample in a study of blood T cell repertoires in COVID-19. Assay used: immunoSEQ multiplex PCR; TCRdb lists only in-frame clones, some missing. The data contain a few hundred thousand clones, approximately 88% of them seen just once; the ten biggest clones take up about 8.9%. Specimen: PBMCs or T cells enriched from blood (not recorded which). These receptors all come from a young woman who had recovered from COVID-19. CDR3s leave out the opening cysteine and the closing phenylalanine or tryptophan. Fields, in order: V gene, J gene, CDR3 protein.

TRBV10-2	TRBJ2-3	ATRGGHLTDTQY
TRBV18	TRBJ2-7	ASSPSDSNEQY
TRBV7-2	TRBJ1-6	ASSLVRAGGYSPLH
TRBV4-3	TRBJ2-3	ASSHSLAGEKDTQY
TRBV7-9	TRBJ2-7	ASSPVLAPSSYEQY
TRBV6-5	TRBJ2-7	ASSYDPSTGEY
TRBV29-1	TRBJ2-2	SAYRGTGELF
TRBV18	TRBJ2-6	ASSQGQVGSGANVLT
TRBV30	TRBJ1-2	AWSALTGVSYGYT
TRBV7-3	TRBJ2-2	ASRKGGTGGTGELF
TRBV4-3	TRBJ1-2	ASSQSGQGAVGYT
TRBV4-1	TRBJ2-1	ASSQVVGLAGERYNEQF
TRBV4-3	TRBJ2-7	ASSQARSGEVAYEQY
TRBV2	TRBJ1-2	ASREQGEDGYT
TRBV7-9	TRBJ1-4	ASSLATGANEKLF
TRBV4-1	TRBJ2-7	ASSLGLARHEQY
TRBV28	TRBJ2-4	ASSPAGGIQY
TRBV15	TRBJ2-6	ATSRVDSGANVLT
TRBV28	TRBJ2-2	ASSFWTSTTGELF
TRBV6-5	TRBJ2-7	ASTRSGTSWDEQY
TRBV27	TRBJ1-1	ASSLRGSEAF
TRBV5-4	TRBJ2-2	ASSQDRGRTGELF
TRBV2	TRBJ2-7	ASKPAQRASYEQY
TRBV4-3	TRBJ1-2	ASSQERGRGYT
TRBV5-5	TRBJ1-5	ASSPRDRGVNQPQH